These 26 T cell receptor beta chains originate from one sample sequenced in a study of blood T cell repertoires in COVID-19. Assay: immunoSEQ multiplex PCR; the TCRdb copy retains only in-frame clones and omits some. In the table there are roughly 30,000 clones, approximately 93% of which are singletons. The sequenced sample was peripheral blood. The receptors originated from a woman between 70 and 85 years old with COVID-19, enrolled during active disease.

V and J are TRBV5-1 and TRBJ2-2; tentatively, D is TRBD2 (6 bases). V was pared by 1 base and J by 4 bases, with 11 bases between. This CDR3 contains 15 residues. Germline-derived CDR1 and CDR2 are SGHRS and YFSETQ. CDR3 nucleotide sequence: TGCGCCAGCAGCTTGTCGGGGGTTGGCACCGGGGAGCTGTTTTTT. Translated: CASSLSGVGTGELFF.

V and J are TRBV6-5 and TRBJ2-1, with TRBD1 identical over 7 bases. V trimming: 9 bases; J trimming: 6 bases; junction bases outside the gene matches: 8. CDR1 is MNHEY and CDR2 is SVGAGI in the germline V gene. The CDR3 length is 13 residues. The CDR3 is CASKTGALNEQFF. CDR3 sequence (DNA): TGTGCCAGTAAAACAGGGGCCCTCAATGAGCAGTTCTTC.

This chain joins TRBV19 and TRBJ2-7; 8 nucleotides agree with TRBD2. V was pared by 7 bases and J by 0 bases, with 2 bases of the junction left unmatched. CDR1 and CDR2 from the germline V gene are LNHDA and SQIVND (reference sequence). CDR3 length: 13 residues. The DNA for the CDR3 is TGTGCCAGTATGGCGGGGGGCTCCTACGAGCAGTACTTC. This translates into CASMAGGSYEQYF.

The chain couples TRBV28 to TRBJ1-3; unclear D gene. The germline gives CDR1 MDHEN, CDR2 SYDVKM. CDR3 length: 15 amino acids. V lost 6 bases and J lost 4, with 16 bases in between. DNA of the CDR3: TGTGCCAGCAGCCGACTACAACGGACCGGAAACACCATATATTTT. Encoded protein: CASSRLQRTGNTIYF.

The rearrangement joins TRBV29-1 to TRBJ1-1; D perhaps matches TRBD1 (6 bases). Germline assignment: CDR1 SQVTM and CDR2 ANQGSEA. The V and J ends lost 6 bases and 2 bases respectively, with 7 bases between them. The CDR3 sequence is 11 residues long. The CDR3 coding sequence is TGCAGCGTGACAGGTAACACTGAAGCTTTCTTT. As protein: CSVTGNTEAFF.

The V gene is TRBV19, the J gene TRBJ1-5, with D maybe TRBD1 (5 bases). Germline CDR1 LNHDA, CDR2 SQIVND (reference sequence). The CDR3 runs to 12 residues. In DNA form, the CDR3 reads TGTGCGGCAGGGAATAGGGATCAGCCCCAGCATTTT. Protein: CAAGNRDQPQHF. The full variable domain, with the rest looked up from reference TRBV19 and TRBJ1-5, is DGGITQSPKYLFRKEGQNVTLSCEQNLNHDAMYWYRQDPGQGLRLIYYSQIVNDFQKGDIAEGYSVSREKKESFPLTVTSAQKNPTAFYLCAAGNRDQPQHFGDGTRLSIL.

This clone has more than one count but fewer than ten. The V gene is TRBV29-1, the J gene TRBJ2-5; D is unclear. V was cut by 5 bases and J by 0 bases, with 7 bases left in between. This CDR3 spans 12 amino acids. Looked up from germline, CDR1 is SQVTM and CDR2 is ANQGSEA. The CDR3 reads CSVRTNQETQYF. As DNA, the CDR3 is TGCAGCGTTCGAACTAACCAAGAGACCCAGTACTTC.

The chain employs TRBV7-9 and TRBJ2-3; possible D gene TRBD2, 6 bases. The V and J ends lost 3 bases and 1 base respectively, with 11 bases between them. The germline gives CDR1 SEHNR, CDR2 FQNEAQ (reference sequence). The CDR3 loop spans 15 amino acids. The CDR3 DNA reads TGTGCCAGCAGCTTGTTGGTAGCGGGCACAGATACGCAGTATTTT. Translated, it gives CASSLLVAGTDTQYF.

V gene TRBV7-9 combines with J gene TRBJ1-5; D is ambiguous. V was cut by 2 bases and J by 4 bases, with 9 bases left in between. There are 14 residues in the CDR3. Germline loops: CDR1 SEHNR, CDR2 FQNEAQ (reference sequence). The CDR3 sequence is CASSLSGYNQPQHF. In DNA form, the CDR3 reads TGTGCCAGCAGCTTATCCGGTTATAATCAGCCCCAGCATTTT.

This chain links TRBV20-1 with TRBJ2-1; a weak D match, TRBD2 (5 bases). Germline loops: CDR1 DFQATT, CDR2 SNEGSKA (reference sequence). CDR3 length: 14 residues. V lost 3 bases and J lost 5, with 14 bases in between. CDR3 in amino acids: CSASKGAPNNEQFF. The CDR3 DNA reads as TGCAGTGCTAGTAAGGGAGCCCCAAACAATGAGCAGTTCTTC.

The chain has TRBV29-1 and TRBJ2-1; D not resolved. This CDR3 is built from 12 residues. Germline CDR1 SQVTM, CDR2 ANQGSEA. Trimming stripped 1 base from V and 6 bases from J, with 7 bases between. CDR3: CSVEGQINEQFF. In DNA, the CDR3 is TGCAGCGTTGAAGGCCAGATCAATGAGCAGTTCTTC.

The chain is built from TRBV11-2 and TRBJ2-2; D is ambiguous. The CDR3 contains 14 residues. With 5 bases removed from V and 1 base from J, the gap between germline ends came to 8 bases. Looked up from germline, CDR1 is SGHAT and CDR2 is FQNNGV. CDR3 sequence: CASSTSRNTGELFF. CDR3 nucleotides: TGTGCCAGCAGCACCTCTAGGAACACCGGGGAGCTGTTTTTT.

This chain links TRBV19 with TRBJ1-5, with a weak D call TRBD1 (5 bases). Trimming left V 6 bases short and J 1 base short, with 13 bases between. Per germline, CDR1 LNHDA and CDR2 SQIVND (reference sequence). This CDR3 region has 15 residues. The DNA for the CDR3 is TGTGCCAGTAGGGCACTGTACAGGAGCAATCAGCCCCAGCATTTT. Amino acids: CASRALYRSNQPQHF.

Remarks on this clone: Other DNA sequences of this sample code for an identical CDR3. The chain carries TRBV6-5 and TRBJ1-1; D unclear. With 0 bases removed from V and 1 base from J, the gap between germline ends came to 6 bases. CDR1 is MNHEY and CDR2 is SVGAGI in the germline V gene. The CDR3 extends over 14 amino acids. CDR3: CASSYSGENTEAFF. As DNA, the CDR3 is TGTGCCAGCAGTTACTCGGGAGAGAACACTGAAGCTTTCTTT.

The V gene is TRBV18, the J gene TRBJ1-5; D call uncertain. Germline V gene lookup returns CDR1 KGHSH and CDR2 LQKENI. The CDR3 covers 15 residues. V was clipped by 6 bases and J by 2 bases, with 14 bases between them. CDR3 DNA: TGTGCCAGCTCTGACTTGGGTACGGGCAATCAGCCCCAGCATTTT. Protein sequence: CASSDLGTGNQPQHF. The complete variable domain, with remaining parts taken from reference TRBV18 and TRBJ1-5, reads NAGVMQNPRHLVRRRGQEARLRCSPMKGHSHVYWYRQLPEEGLKFMVYLQKENIIDESGMPKERFSAEFPKEGPSILRIQQVVRGDSAAYFCASSDLGTGNQPQHFGDGTRLSIL.

This chain uses TRBV20-1 with TRBJ2-7; the match to TRBD2 covers 7 bases. CDR1 and CDR2 from the germline V gene are DFQATT and SNEGSKA (reference sequence). The CDR3 covers 14 residues. V lost 3 bases and J lost 2; bases outside the gene matches: 7. This chain's CDR3 is CSASSREAPYEQYF. The CDR3, as DNA: TGCAGTGCTAGTTCCCGGGAGGCGCCCTACGAGCAGTACTTC.

This sequence joins TRBV28 and TRBJ2-1; D is perhaps TRBD1 (5 bases). Trimming stripped 5 bases from V and 4 bases from J, with 15 bases between. Germline lookup yields CDR1 MDHEN and CDR2 SYDVKM. The CDR3 loop spans 15 amino acids. DNA of the CDR3: TGTGCCAGCAGTCCGACAGTACCACAATACAATGAGCAGTTCTTC. Its translation is CASSPTVPQYNEQFF.

On this clone: Other nucleotide sequences from this sample produce the same CDR3. The chain employs TRBV19 and TRBJ2-5; D is ambiguous. Germline V gene data show CDR1 as LNHDA and CDR2 as SQIVND (reference sequence). This CDR3 spans 13 amino acids. The ends were cut back, 7 bases at V and 1 base at J, with 10 bases in the middle. The CDR3 loop reads CASNRGRQETQYF. The CDR3 bases are TGTGCCAGTAATAGAGGCCGCCAAGAGACCCAGTACTTC.

CDR3 bases: TGTGCCAGCTCACCGGAGGCCTACGAGCAGTACTTC. Protein sequence: CASSPEAYEQYF. The chain couples TRBV18 to TRBJ2-7; D might be TRBD2 (5 bases). The V gene's germline CDR1 is KGHSH and CDR2 LQKENI. V was clipped by 3 bases and J by 2 bases, with 5 bases between them. This CDR3 has 12 amino acids. Looking up the rest from reference TRBV18 and TRBJ2-7 gives the full variable domain: NAGVMQNPRHLVRRRGQEARLRCSPMKGHSHVYWYRQLPEEGLKFMVYLQKENIIDESGMPKERFSAEFPKEGPSILRIQQVVRGDSAAYFCASSPEAYEQYFGPGTRLTVT.

This chain uses TRBV15 with TRBJ2-5; 9 bases are shared with TRBD2. The CDR3 loop spans 16 amino acids. The V segment lost 1 base and the J segment 2 bases; nucleotides outside the gene matches: 5. The germline gives CDR1 LNHNV, CDR2 YYDKDF (reference sequence). The CDR3, as DNA: TGTGCCACCAGCAGAGGTAGCGGGAGTGGGCAAGAGACCCAGTACTTC. The encoded protein is CATSRGSGSGQETQYF.

The sample holds one count of this clone. The chain is built from TRBV28 and TRBJ2-3; TRBD2 might be the D (5 bases). Looked up from germline, CDR1 is MDHEN and CDR2 is SYDVKM. V lost 5 bases and J lost 4, with 16 bases in between. This CDR3 comprises 15 residues. Here the CDR3 reads CASSEAREIPDTQYF. CDR3 nucleotides: TGTGCCAGCAGTGAGGCTCGGGAAATCCCAGATACGCAGTATTTT.

The chain links TRBV30 to TRBJ2-7, with D perhaps TRBD1 (5 bases). With 3 bases removed from V and 2 bases from J, the gap between germline ends came to 17 bases. This CDR3 contains 15 residues. CDR1 GTSNPN and CDR2 SVGIG come from the germline V gene (reference sequence). The CDR3 here is CAWRRIGAATYEQYF. CDR3 sequence (DNA): TGTGCCTGGAGGAGGATTGGGGCAGCGACCTACGAGCAGTACTTC.

The chain joins TRBV6-2 or TRBV6-3 to TRBJ1-1; D call uncertain. This CDR3 is 15 amino acids long. Germline CDR1 and CDR2: MNHEY and SVGEGT. V was clipped by 2 bases and J by 1 base, with 11 bases between them. The CDR3 protein is CASSYPTLANTEAFF. CDR3 DNA: TGTGCCAGCAGTTACCCGACACTGGCGAACACTGAAGCTTTCTTT.

The chain has TRBV28 and TRBJ1-2, with 8 bases aligning to TRBD1. The CDR3 has 12 residues. Germline assignment: CDR1 MDHEN and CDR2 SYDVKM. The V and J ends lost 10 bases and 2 bases, in that order; junction bases with no gene match: 3. The CDR3 DNA is TGTGCCACCTGGGACAGGAACTATGGCTACACCTTC. This codes for CATWDRNYGYTF.

The chain joins TRBV13 to TRBJ2-3, with TRBD2 matching over 12 bases. This CDR3 spans 16 amino acids. With 5 bases clipped from V and 0 bases from J, the junction kept 3 bases outside the gene matches. Germline-derived CDR1 and CDR2 are PRHDT and FYEKMQ (reference sequence). The CDR3 loop reads CASSLGTSGSTDTQYF. In nucleotides, the CDR3 is TGTGCCAGCAGCCTCGGGACTAGCGGGAGCACAGATACGCAGTATTTT.

To note about this clone: Other nucleotide sequences in the sample specify the same CDR3. V usage is TRBV6-5 and J usage is TRBJ2-5; D gene ambiguous. CDR3 length: 12 residues. Germline V gives CDR1 MNHEY, CDR2 SVGAGI. V gave up 0 bases and J gave up 4 bases, with 3 bases separating them. As DNA, the CDR3 is TGTGCCAGCAGTTACTCGCGAGAGACCCAGTACTTC. Translated, it gives CASSYSRETQYF.